This T cell receptor (beta chain) was documented in a study of T cells expressing NK-cell markers. Study context: The authors derived TCR beta repertoires from sorted CD3+CD56+NKG2C+, CD3+CD56+NKG2C- and CD3+CD56-NKG2C+ T cells.

Generation of TCR beta cDNA was performed by 5'RACE template switching incorporating UMIs. For each CDR3 protein, TCRdb gives one entry from its re-call of the 5' RACE reads, without DNA. The sample has some 600,000 distinct CDR3 sequences, and its top ten clones hold less than 4.5%. The CDR3 contains 14 residues. CDR1 DFQATT and CDR2 SNEGSKA come from the germline V gene (reference sequence). The rearrangement joins TRBV20-1 to TRBJ2-3; TCRdb names TRBD2, which stays unverified in the absence of DNA. This receptor was taken from a man between 18 and 35 years old in good health. The specimen was blood T cells: a sorted CD56 or NKG2C T cell subset, CD4+ or CD8+ T cells, or bulk PBMC T cells (not recorded which). CDR3 protein: CSAAETSGRRAQYF.